These 24 T cell receptor beta chains originate from one sample sequenced in a study of shared clonotypes between healthy human individuals. Naivety among CD8 cells was defined by CD45RO negativity and positive CCR7 selection, thereby excluding terminally differentiated effector memory CD45RA+ cells. Here immunoSEQ multiplex PCR was the method, and the copy in TCRdb shows in-frame clones only, minus some. The sample contains hundreds of thousands of clones, roughly 96% of which appear only once. Sequenced sample: naive CD8+ T cells sorted from blood. These receptors were obtained from a woman in her twenties or thirties in good health.

This chain uses TRBV29-1 with TRBJ2-3; TRBD1 matches at 7 bases. V shed 5 bases, J shed 4 bases, and the junction held 0 bases outside the gene matches. Germline V gives CDR1 SQVTM, CDR2 ANQGSEA. The CDR3 contains 11 residues. The CDR3 coding sequence is TGCAGCGTTACAGGGGCAGATACGCAGTATTTT. This translates into CSVTGADTQYF.

This clone was seen only once. The rearrangement joins TRBV14 to TRBJ2-7; TRBD2 might be the D (6 bases). The germline V and J ends were trimmed by 4 bases and 1 base, with 17 bases remaining between them. Per germline, CDR1 SGHDN and CDR2 FVKESK. This CDR3 contains 16 residues. The CDR3 protein is CASSPDRRERSYEQYF. Here the CDR3 DNA reads TGTGCCAGCAGCCCCGACCGGCGGGAAAGGTCCTACGAGCAGTACTTC. Combining the CDR3 with reference TRBV14 and TRBJ2-7 gives the whole variable domain EAGVTQFPSHSVIEKGQTVTLRCDPISGHDNLYWYRRVMGKEIKFLLHFVKESKQDESGMPNNRFLAERTGGTYSTLKVQPAELEDSGVYFCASSPDRRERSYEQYFGPGTRLTVT.

The chain combines TRBV11-2 with TRBJ2-1; 8 nucleotides line up with TRBD1. Germline CDR1 and CDR2: SGHAT and FQNNGV. This CDR3 has 18 amino acids. Trimming took 5 bases from V and 1 from J; bases not matched to a gene: 13. The CDR3, as DNA: TGTGCCAGCAGCGGTCAAAAACAGGGGGAAACTTCCTACAATGAGCAGTTCTTC. This sequence encodes CASSGQKQGETSYNEQFF.

The V call is TRBV27, the J call TRBJ2-2; TRBD2 might be the D (6 bases). This CDR3 region has 15 residues. Germline CDR1 and CDR2: MNHEY and SMNVEV (reference sequence). V was pared by 4 bases and J by 3 bases, with 12 bases between. CDR3 sequence (DNA): TGTGCCAGCAGTTGGGGACTGCGTGACACCGGGGAGCTGTTTTTT. Protein sequence: CASSWGLRDTGELFF.

CDR3 sequence: CASSLEIGDTYEQYF. DNA of the CDR3: TGTGCCAGCAGCTTAGAAATAGGAGATACCTACGAGCAGTACTTC. The chain has TRBV7-7 and TRBJ2-7; D is unclear. This CDR3 is built from 15 residues. V lost 1 base and J lost 2, with 12 bases in between. The germline CDR1 and CDR2 sequences are SSHAT and FNYEAQ (reference sequence).

The V gene is TRBV6-1, the J gene TRBJ1-1; 8 bases agree with TRBD1. There are 13 residues in the CDR3. The V segment lost 6 bases and the J segment 6 bases; nucleotides outside the gene matches: 6. CDR1 and CDR2 from the germline V gene are MNHNS and SASEGT. CDR3 sequence reads: CASSAGGLSEAFF. The CDR3 DNA is TGTGCCAGCAGCGCAGGGGGCCTGTCTGAAGCTTTCTTT.

Concerning this clone itself: Other nucleotide sequences in the sample specify the same CDR3. The chain employs TRBV27 and TRBJ1-1; unclear D gene. The V gene's germline CDR1 is MNHEY and CDR2 SMNVEV (reference sequence). The CDR3 has 14 residues. V was cut by 0 bases and J by 1 base, with 6 bases left in between. The CDR3 DNA is TGTGCCAGCAGTTTATCTCCCAGGAACACTGAAGCTTTCTTT. Amino acid sequence: CASSLSPRNTEAFF.

V is TRBV7-9 and J is TRBJ2-1; D unresolved. Trimming left V 5 bases short and J 0 bases short, with 14 bases between. The CDR3 is 16 residues long. The germline V gene encodes CDR1 SEHNR and CDR2 FQNEAQ (reference sequence). This CDR3 reads CASSQIRGSSYNEQFF. CDR3 bases: TGTGCCAGCAGCCAGATACGCGGAAGCTCCTACAATGAGCAGTTCTTC.

The chain employs TRBV9 and TRBJ2-1, with 7 bases fitting TRBD2. V dropped 3 bases and J dropped 10; count of bases not matched to a gene: 16. The germline gives CDR1 SGDLS, CDR2 YYNGEE. This CDR3 is 16 amino acids long. CDR3 nucleotide sequence: TGTGCCAGCAGCGCCCCACCGGGGACTATCGTCAACGAGCAGTTCTTC. Residues: CASSAPPGTIVNEQFF. Full variable domain (remainder filled in from reference TRBV9 and TRBJ2-1): DSGVTQTPKHLITATGQRVTLRCSPRSGDLSVYWYQQSLDQGLQFLIQYYNGEERAKGNILERFSAQQFPDLHSELNLSSLELGDSALYFCASSAPPGTIVNEQFFGPGTRLTVL.

This sequence joins TRBV6-1 and TRBJ1-2; weak D call: TRBD1 (6 bases). Germline CDR1 reads MNHNS; CDR2 reads SASEGT. The CDR3 sequence is 14 residues long. Deletions cut 7 bases from V and 10 bases from J, with 22 bases between. In nucleotides, the CDR3 is TGTGCCAGCACCGACGGTTGGGGGCAAAGTGACTACACCTTC. Its protein product is CASTDGWGQSDYTF.

The table lists this clone with a count of one. V and J are TRBV9 and TRBJ2-1, with 9 bases identical to TRBD2. Germline assignment: CDR1 SGDLS and CDR2 YYNGEE. This CDR3 spans 15 amino acids. V dropped 0 bases and J dropped 8; count of bases not matched to a gene: 6. CDR3 protein: CASSVGGRASDEQFF. The CDR3, as DNA: TGTGCCAGCAGCGTAGGCGGGAGGGCCAGTGATGAGCAGTTCTTC.

This sequence joins TRBV29-1 and TRBJ2-7, with TRBD2 as a possible D gene (5 bases). This CDR3 region has 11 residues. In germline, CDR1 is SQVTM, CDR2 ANQGSEA. Trimming left V 4 bases short and J 3 bases short, with 7 bases between. The CDR3 spells CSVGGNYEQYF. The CDR3 DNA reads as TGCAGCGTTGGAGGGAACTACGAGCAGTACTTC.

The chain employs TRBV28 and TRBJ2-7; no firm D call. The CDR3 spans 14 residues. The V end lost 2 bases, the J end lost 0 bases, and 8 bases lay between the germline ends. Germline lookup yields CDR1 MDHEN and CDR2 SYDVKM. DNA of the CDR3: TGTGCCAGCAGTTTACTGTGGAGCTCCTACGAGCAGTACTTC. This encodes CASSLLWSSYEQYF.

The rearrangement links TRBV5-1 to TRBJ2-3; D uncertain. Germline V gene data show CDR1 as SGHRS and CDR2 as YFSETQ. The CDR3 consists of 11 residues. Deletions cut 0 bases from V and 8 bases from J, with 4 bases between. DNA for the CDR3: TGCGCCAGCAGCTTGGATGTTACGCAGTATTTT. It codes for CASSLDVTQYF.

This chain connects TRBV10-1 to TRBJ2-7; D is perhaps TRBD2 (5 bases). The CDR3 contains 13 residues. In germline, CDR1 is WNHNN, CDR2 SYGVQD (reference sequence). V lost 4 bases and J lost 5, with 12 bases in between. The CDR3 spells CASSGQEANEQYF. CDR3 DNA sequence: TGCGCCAGCAGTGGTCAGGAGGCGAACGAGCAGTACTTC.

This CDR3 reads CASSALVSFHEQYF. CDR3 nucleotides: TGTGCCAGCAGCGCGCTGGTTAGTTTCCACGAGCAGTACTTC. J is TRBJ2-7 and V is TRBV7-2; D not certain. The V gene lost 5 bases and the J gene lost 5 bases, with 16 bases spanning the gap. The CDR3 totals 14 residues. Germline V gene sequence: CDR1 SGHTA, CDR2 FQGNSA.

The rearrangement uses TRBV2 and TRBJ2-2, with a tentative D call TRBD2 (6 bases). From germline, CDR1 is SNHLY and CDR2 FYNNEI. This CDR3 is 15 amino acids long. V shed 4 bases and J shed 2 bases, with 11 bases lying between them. The DNA of the CDR3 is TGTGCCAGCAGTGTAGGGACTTCTAACACCGGGGAGCTGTTTTTT. As protein: CASSVGTSNTGELFF.

This clone was counted a single time. The chain has TRBV6-5 and TRBJ2-1, with 11 bases aligning to TRBD2. The CDR3 runs 15 residues. Unmatched junction bases numbered 9, after V lost 7 bases and J lost 7 bases. Germline lookup yields CDR1 MNHEY and CDR2 SVGAGI. This chain's CDR3 is CASNPLAGVGNEQFF. The DNA of the CDR3 is TGTGCCAGCAATCCACTAGCGGGAGTGGGGAATGAGCAGTTCTTC.

This clone was recorded once. This chain links TRBV7-8 with TRBJ2-7; no reliable D call. This CDR3 comprises 12 residues. Trimming removed 4 bases from V and 4 bases from J, with 8 bases in between. CDR1 is SGHVS and CDR2 is FQNEAQ in the germline V gene. Written as DNA, the CDR3 is TGTGCCAGCAGCTCGACCTCATACGAGCAGTACTTC. Encoded protein: CASSSTSYEQYF. The whole variable domain, filled in from reference TRBV7-8 and TRBJ2-7, reads GAGVSQSPRYKVAKRGQDVALRCDPISGHVSLFWYQQALGQGPEFLTYFQNEAQLDKSGLPSDRFFAERPEGSVSTLKIQRTQQEDSAVYLCASSSTSYEQYFGPGTRLTVT.

The chain has TRBV4-2 and TRBJ1-2, with 9 nucleotides matching TRBD1. Germline loops: CDR1 LGHNA, CDR2 YNFKEQ. The CDR3 runs 15 residues. J was trimmed by 7 bases and V by 5 bases; bases with no gene match: 11. Here the CDR3 reads CASSDRDRVFVGYTF. In nucleotides, the CDR3 is TGTGCCAGCAGCGACCGGGACAGGGTATTTGTTGGCTACACCTTC.

The CDR3 coding sequence is TGTGCCAGTAGTCCCGACCAACTAGGCAGCGAGCAGTTCTTC. Its protein product is CASSPDQLGSEQFF. The chain carries TRBV19 and TRBJ2-1; D might be TRBD2 (5 bases). Germline-derived CDR1 and CDR2 are LNHDA and SQIVND (reference sequence). The V end lost 5 bases, the J end lost 10 bases, and 18 bases lay between the germline ends. The CDR3 is 14 residues long.

V usage is TRBV2 and J usage is TRBJ1-2; no clear D. CDR1 and CDR2 from the germline V gene are SNHLY and FYNNEI. CDR3 size: 11 residues. Trimming pared 6 bases from V and 10 bases from J, leaving 12 bases between. The CDR3 loop reads CASSLGGVYTF. As DNA, the CDR3 is TGTGCCAGCAGCTTAGGTGGAGTCTACACCTTC.

The rearrangement links TRBV27 to TRBJ2-1; no firm D call. The V end was cut by 6 bases, the J end by 10 bases, with 19 bases between. CDR1 is MNHEY, CDR2 SMNVEV, per germline (reference sequence). This CDR3 is 14 amino acids long. CDR3 in amino acids: CASRRRGILEEQFF. The CDR3 DNA is TGTGCCAGCAGGCGGAGAGGAATACTGGAAGAGCAGTTCTTC.

This chain connects TRBV29-1 to TRBJ2-1; no definite D call. The length of the CDR3 is 11 residues. Germline loops: CDR1 SQVTM, CDR2 ANQGSEA. V was trimmed by 3 bases and J by 9 bases, leaving 9 bases between them. This chain's CDR3 is CSVDLFSEQFF. The CDR3 DNA reads as TGCAGCGTTGATCTGTTTAGTGAGCAGTTCTTC.